The clone carrying this TCR beta chain was seen more than once but under ten times. Its antigen is unidentified. A much larger clone differs by one base, so this may be a read error. These data belong to a study of T cells after yellow fever vaccination. Study-level findings and limits: Within FACS-sorted repertoires, abundant clonotypes contaminating from the bulk population could be present.

TCRdb used MiXCR to reprocess the 5' RACE reads, holding one entry per CDR3 protein. The sample has hundreds of thousands of distinct CDR3 sequences; 15% to 20% are singletons. This specimen consisted of PBMCs, obtained 15 days after the yellow fever booster vaccination. This receptor was taken from a young man who received the YFV17D yellow fever vaccine.

CDR3 nucleotides: TGTGCCAGTAGTTTTTACAACAGTCCGATGAACACTGAAGCTTTCTTT. Residues: CASSFYNSPMNTEAFF. The gene calls are TRBV19 and TRBJ1-1; D is unclear. In germline, CDR1 is LNHDA, CDR2 SQIVND (reference sequence). This CDR3 has 16 residues. The V end lost 5 bases, the J end lost 0 bases, and 16 bases lay between the germline ends.